Each of the 23 T cell receptor beta chains below was sequenced from the same sample in a study of STAT5B mutations in CD4+ large granular lymphocyte leukemia. Clones were sequenced by immunoSEQ multiplex PCR, and TCRdb holds only the in-frame ones, with some missing. This table holds around 35,000 clones, roughly 87% found once. What was sequenced was CD4+ T cells from blood buffy coats. The receptors derive from a human donor in good health.

The genes are TRBV19 and TRBJ2-3; the D is unclear. CDR3 length: 13 residues. The germline V gene encodes CDR1 LNHDA and CDR2 SQIVND (reference sequence). The V end lost 1 base, the J end lost 6 bases, and 8 bases lay between the germline ends. CDR3 coding DNA: TGTGCCAGTAGTATAGGGACCGGGGATACGCAGTATTTT. The encoded protein is CASSIGTGDTQYF. Using reference TRBV19 and TRBJ2-3 for the parts outside the CDR3, the full variable domain is DGGITQSPKYLFRKEGQNVTLSCEQNLNHDAMYWYRQDPGQGLRLIYYSQIVNDFQKGDIAEGYSVSREKKESFPLTVTSAQKNPTAFYLCASSIGTGDTQYFGPGTRLTVL.

The rearrangement joins TRBV5-4 to TRBJ2-1; no definite D call. V gave up 0 bases and J gave up 3 bases, with 13 bases separating them. The length of the CDR3 is 16 residues. CDR1 and CDR2 from the germline V gene are SGHNT and YYREEE (reference sequence). CDR3 sequence: CASSLDGPGIYNEQFF. The CDR3 DNA sequence: TGTGCCAGCAGCTTGGATGGGCCTGGAATCTACAATGAGCAGTTCTTC.

This clone was found once. The rearrangement uses TRBV15 and TRBJ2-7; no definite D call. CDR1 is LNHNV and CDR2 is YYDKDF in the germline V gene (reference sequence). CDR3 length: 13 amino acids. The germline V and J ends were trimmed by 0 bases and 4 bases, with 7 bases remaining between them. The CDR3 DNA is TGTGCCACCAGCAGAGATATGCTGTACGAGCAGTACTTC. Protein sequence: CATSRDMLYEQYF. Based on the CDR3 plus reference TRBV15 and TRBJ2-7, the full variable domain is DAMVIQNPRYQVTQFGKPVTLSCSQTLNHNVMYWYQQKSSQAPKLLFHYYDKDFNNEADTPDNFQSRRPNTSFCFLDIRSPGLGDTAMYLCATSRDMLYEQYFGPGTRLTVT.

Comments on this clone: It is unclear where the CDR3 begins or ends on the DNA, so no DNA is shown, and the CDR3 is as TCRdb lists it. The CDR3 is CASSSGDGNIQYF. J is TRBJ2-4 and V is TRBV19; TRBD2 reflects the table's D call only, with no check against the DNA. The CDR3 is 13 amino acids in total, end residues counted. The germline V gene encodes CDR1 LNHDA and CDR2 SQIVND (reference sequence).

Only one count was recorded for this clone. The V call is TRBV5-8, the J call TRBJ1-5, with D possibly matching TRBD1 (6 bases). Germline loops: CDR1 SGHTS, CDR2 YDEGEE. V lost 8 bases to trimming and J lost 2 bases, with 17 bases between them. The CDR3 consists of 15 residues. CDR3 DNA sequence: TGTGCCAGTAGTCTACAGGGTTCCGGCAATCAGCCCCAGCATTTT. Protein sequence: CASSLQGSGNQPQHF.

The rearrangement joins TRBV28 to TRBJ1-2, with 7 bases fitting TRBD1. CDR1 MDHEN and CDR2 SYDVKM come from the germline V gene. V gave up 6 bases and J gave up 6 bases; unmatched junction bases: 13. The CDR3 runs to 15 residues. CDR3 sequence (DNA): TGTGCCAGCAGGTCCCCCCGACAGGGAAATCATGGCTACACCTTC. It specifies CASRSPRQGNHGYTF.

The chain has TRBV7-8 and TRBJ2-5; D uncertain. Judging by the DNA end, TRBJ2-7 fits better; the J call may be wrong. Germline V CDR1 and CDR2: SGHVS, FQNEAQ. The CDR3 loop spans 14 amino acids. Here the CDR3 DNA reads TGTGCCAGCAGCCTTCTCGAGGTTGCGTACGAGCAGTACTTC. Residues: CASSLLEVAYEQYF.

This sequence joins TRBV4-1 and TRBJ1-4, with 11 bases fitting TRBD1. This CDR3 spans 16 amino acids. Losses at the gene ends were 3 bases for V and 6 bases for J; bases not matched to a gene: 6. From germline, CDR1 is MGHRA and CDR2 YSYEKL. The CDR3 nucleotides read TGCGCCAGCAGCCAGCCGGACAGGGGGCACGATGAAAAACTGTTTTTT. This gives the protein CASSQPDRGHDEKLFF.

The V and J genes are TRBV28 and TRBJ1-2; 7 bases agree with TRBD1. There are 15 residues in the CDR3. The germline V gene encodes CDR1 MDHEN and CDR2 SYDVKM. The V and J ends lost 4 bases and 8 bases, in that order; junction bases with no gene match: 13. CDR3 sequence (DNA): TGTGCCAGCAGTTCCCCAGGAGAGGGGGCGGAAGGCTACACCTTC. It translates to CASSSPGEGAEGYTF.

This rearrangement joins TRBV2 to TRBJ2-3; tentatively, D is TRBD1 (6 bases). From germline, CDR1 is SNHLY and CDR2 FYNNEI. This CDR3 contains 11 residues. The V and J ends lost 6 bases and 11 bases respectively, with 12 bases between them. The CDR3 protein is CASSPLGQQYF. The CDR3 DNA reads as TGTGCCAGCAGCCCCTTGGGACAGCAGTATTTT.

This clone was detected once. The J gene is TRBJ2-5, the V gene TRBV7-2; no reliable D call. Looked up from germline, CDR1 is SGHTA and CDR2 is FQGNSA. The length of the CDR3 is 16 residues. V was cut by 0 bases and J by 7 bases, with 18 bases left in between. CDR3 in DNA: TGTGCCAGCAGCTTAGCGGCGACGCCGTCTCGTGGGACCCAGTACTTC. Protein sequence: CASSLAATPSRGTQYF.

This clone was seen only a few times. This chain joins TRBV7-2 and TRBJ1-4; D might be TRBD1 (5 bases). The CDR3 loop spans 15 amino acids. Germline values: CDR1 SGHTA, CDR2 FQGNSA. V was trimmed by 0 bases and J by 14 bases, leaving 19 bases between them. For the CDR3, the DNA is TGTGCCAGCAGCTTAGCCGGGACGTGGATGAGCAGGCTGTTTTTT. It encodes CASSLAGTWMSRLFF.

The V gene is TRBV15, the J gene TRBJ1-1; D possibly corresponds to TRBD1 (6 bases). Germline V gives CDR1 LNHNV, CDR2 YYDKDF (reference sequence). V lost 3 bases to trimming and J lost 1 base, with 12 bases between them. The CDR3 loop spans 15 amino acids. The CDR3 loop is CATSRGAGSNTEAFF. The CDR3 DNA reads TGTGCCACCAGCAGGGGGGCAGGGTCGAACACTGAAGCTTTCTTT. The variable domain in full, with the rest retrieved from reference TRBV15 and TRBJ1-1, is DAMVIQNPRYQVTQFGKPVTLSCSQTLNHNVMYWYQQKSSQAPKLLFHYYDKDFNNEADTPDNFQSRRPNTSFCFLDIRSPGLGDTAMYLCATSRGAGSNTEAFFGQGTRLTVV.

This rearrangement joins TRBV9 to TRBJ2-7; 7 positions agree with TRBD2. Losses at the gene ends were 5 bases for V and 7 bases for J; bases not matched to a gene: 9. Germline values: CDR1 SGDLS, CDR2 YYNGEE. The CDR3 runs to 13 residues. The CDR3 spells CASSLAQRGEQYF. The CDR3 DNA is TGTGCCAGCAGTTTAGCCCAGCGGGGAGAGCAGTACTTC.

The V and J genes are TRBV5-1 and TRBJ1-2; 7 positions agree with TRBD1. The V and J ends lost 3 bases and 4 bases, in that order; junction bases with no gene match: 12. Germline values: CDR1 SGHRS, CDR2 YFSETQ. There are 16 residues in the CDR3. The CDR3 protein is CASSSIPGQVGYGYTF. The DNA for the CDR3 is TGCGCCAGCAGCTCGATCCCCGGACAGGTGGGCTATGGCTACACCTTC.

This clone was seen more than once but under ten times. V is TRBV4-3 and J is TRBJ2-2, with TRBD1 matching 8 bases. Losses at the gene ends were 0 bases for V and 3 bases for J; bases not matched to a gene: 9. CDR3 length: 18 residues. Germline V gene lookup returns CDR1 LGHNA and CDR2 YSLEER. This CDR3 is CASSQDSYGQGDTGELFF. The CDR3 DNA sequence: TGCGCCAGCAGCCAAGATTCCTACGGACAGGGAGACACCGGGGAGCTGTTTTTT.

The V call is TRBV6-5, the J call TRBJ1-1; TRBD1 agrees at 12 bases. J was trimmed by 3 bases and V by 5 bases; bases with no gene match: 4. This CDR3 contains 15 residues. CDR1 is MNHEY, CDR2 SVGAGI, per germline. CDR3 DNA: TGTGCCAGCAGTAAAGGGACAGGGGGCTACACTGAAGCTTTCTTT. This sequence encodes CASSKGTGGYTEAFF.

This chain uses TRBV6-5 with TRBJ2-6; no reliable D call. The V and J ends lost 1 base and 0 bases respectively, with 7 bases between them. The length of the CDR3 is 16 residues. Germline CDR1 MNHEY, CDR2 SVGAGI. CDR3 sequence (DNA): TGTGCCAGCAGTTACTTTCCCGTCTCTGGGGCCAACGTCCTGACTTTC. Its protein is CASSYFPVSGANVLTF.

The chain links TRBV5-6 to TRBJ1-2; 10 bases map to TRBD1. The V segment lost 0 bases and the J segment 2 bases; nucleotides outside the gene matches: 4. The CDR3 sequence is 16 residues long. Germline V lookup: CDR1 SGHDT, CDR2 YYEEEE. The CDR3 protein is CASSLGQGARNYGYTF. CDR3 in DNA: TGTGCCAGCAGCTTGGGACAGGGGGCGAGGAACTATGGCTACACCTTC. Combining the CDR3 with reference TRBV5-6 and TRBJ1-2 gives the whole variable domain DAGVTQSPTHLIKTRGQQVTLRCSPKSGHDTVSWYQQALGQGPQFIFQYYEEEERQRGNFPDRFSGHQFPNYSSELNVNALLLGDSALYLCASSLGQGARNYGYTFGSGTRLTVV.

The chain couples TRBV5-1 to TRBJ2-1, with 7 bases matching TRBD1. The CDR3 is made up of 13 amino acids. CDR1 SGHRS and CDR2 YFSETQ come from the germline V gene. J gave up 7 bases and V 4 bases, and 5 bases lay outside the gene matches. The CDR3 is CASSVGTANEQFF. CDR3 nucleotide sequence: TGCGCCAGCAGCGTCGGGACAGCAAATGAGCAGTTCTTC.

The chain couples TRBV5-1 to TRBJ1-6; D is possibly TRBD1 (6 bases). Trimming pared 0 bases from V and 0 bases from J, leaving 13 bases between. The CDR3 totals 18 residues. The germline gives CDR1 SGHRS, CDR2 YFSETQ. The CDR3 reads CASSLGTDSSSYNSPLHF. The CDR3 DNA reads TGCGCCAGCAGCTTGGGGACAGACTCAAGCTCCTATAATTCACCCCTCCACTTT.

This chain joins TRBV6-1 and TRBJ2-5; D is possibly TRBD1 or TRBD2 (5 bases each). Germline-derived CDR1 and CDR2 are MNHNS and SASEGT. Trimming took 4 bases from V and 5 from J, leaving 11 bases between them. The CDR3 covers 13 residues. DNA for the CDR3: TGTGCCAGCAGTGGGCCGGGGCGGGAGACCCAGTACTTC. Translating it yields CASSGPGRETQYF.

V is TRBV6-5 and J is TRBJ2-7, with 7 bases identical to TRBD1. With V trimmed by 5 bases and J by 5 bases, 3 bases remained unmatched. The CDR3 consists of 12 residues. Per germline, CDR1 MNHEY and CDR2 SVGAGI. The chain's CDR3 is CASSKQGNEQYF. The CDR3, as DNA: TGTGCCAGCAGTAAACAGGGGAACGAGCAGTACTTC.